In this sample, the clone carrying this TCR beta chain turned up many times. Its antigen is unknown. This may arise from a read error, as a much more abundant clone is one base away. RNA transcripts gave rise to amplified TCR beta CDR3 regions. HTBI primers were used for first-round RT-PCR of the TCR CDR3. Via MiXCR, TCRdb re-called the multiplex PCR reads, giving one row per CDR3 protein. The repertoire holds around 350,000 distinct CDR3 sequences, with less than 15% as singletons. The sample comes from a study of T cells in Graves' hyperthyroidism and ophthalmopathy. A patient was excluded if there was uncontrolled infection, other autoimmune disease, pregnancy or lactation. Study-level results: Also found in blood were most expanded thyroid clonotypes above 0.001. In validation, the model predicted ophthalmopathy. These predictions came a median around 5.9 months before onset.

This CDR3 has 14 residues. Germline CDR1 is MNHNS and CDR2 is SASEGT. After removal of 6 bases from V and 4 bases from J, the junction contained 4 bases not matched to a gene. V and J are TRBV6-1 and TRBJ1-1; 11 positions agree with TRBD1. This clonotype originated in a woman between 18 and 29 years old with Graves' hyperthyroidism. The specimen was blood. CDR3: CASRGQGVATEAFF. The CDR3 DNA reads as TGTGCCAGCAGGGGACAGGGGGTGGCCACTGAAGCTTTCTTT.